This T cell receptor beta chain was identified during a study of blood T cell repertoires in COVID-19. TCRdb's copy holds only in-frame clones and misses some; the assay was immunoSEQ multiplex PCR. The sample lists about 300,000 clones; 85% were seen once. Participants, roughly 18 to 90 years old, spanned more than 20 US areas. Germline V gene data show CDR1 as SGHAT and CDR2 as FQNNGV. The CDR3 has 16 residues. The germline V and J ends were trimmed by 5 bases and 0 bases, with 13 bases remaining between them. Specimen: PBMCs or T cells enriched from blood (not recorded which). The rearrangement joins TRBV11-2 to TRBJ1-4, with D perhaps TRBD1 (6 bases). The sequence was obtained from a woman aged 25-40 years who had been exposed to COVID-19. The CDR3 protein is CASSPGTFATNEKLFF. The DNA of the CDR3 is TGTGCCAGCAGCCCCGGGACATTTGCAACTAATGAAAAACTGTTTTTT.